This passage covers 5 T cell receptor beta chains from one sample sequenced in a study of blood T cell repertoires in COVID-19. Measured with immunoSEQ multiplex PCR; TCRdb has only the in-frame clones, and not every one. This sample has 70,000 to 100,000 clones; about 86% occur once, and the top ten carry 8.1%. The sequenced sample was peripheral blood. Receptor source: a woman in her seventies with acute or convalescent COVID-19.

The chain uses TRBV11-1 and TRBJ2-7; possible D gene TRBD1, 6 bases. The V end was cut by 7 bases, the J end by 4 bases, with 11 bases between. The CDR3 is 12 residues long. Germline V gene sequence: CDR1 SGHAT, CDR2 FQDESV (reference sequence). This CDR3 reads CASNNREYEQYF. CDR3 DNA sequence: TGTGCCAGCAATAACAGGGAATACGAGCAGTACTTC.

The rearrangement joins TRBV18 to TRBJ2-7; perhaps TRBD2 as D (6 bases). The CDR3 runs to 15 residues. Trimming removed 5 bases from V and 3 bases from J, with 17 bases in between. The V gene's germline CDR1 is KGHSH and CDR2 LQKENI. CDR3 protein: CASSNGRGRVYEQYF. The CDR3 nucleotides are TGTGCCAGCTCAAATGGGCGGGGCCGCGTCTACGAGCAGTACTTC.

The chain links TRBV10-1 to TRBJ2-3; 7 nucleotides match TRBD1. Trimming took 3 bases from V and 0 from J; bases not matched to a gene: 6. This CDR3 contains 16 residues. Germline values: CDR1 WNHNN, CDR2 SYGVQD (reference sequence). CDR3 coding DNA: TGCGCCAGCAGTGATCCAACAGGGGAAAGCACAGATACGCAGTATTTT. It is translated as CASSDPTGESTDTQYF.

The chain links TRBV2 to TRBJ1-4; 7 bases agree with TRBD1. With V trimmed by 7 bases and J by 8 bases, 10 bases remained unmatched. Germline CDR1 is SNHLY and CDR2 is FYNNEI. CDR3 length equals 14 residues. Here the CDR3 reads CASTKTGRREKLFF. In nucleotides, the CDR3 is TGTGCCAGCACCAAGACAGGGCGACGAGAAAAACTGTTTTTT.

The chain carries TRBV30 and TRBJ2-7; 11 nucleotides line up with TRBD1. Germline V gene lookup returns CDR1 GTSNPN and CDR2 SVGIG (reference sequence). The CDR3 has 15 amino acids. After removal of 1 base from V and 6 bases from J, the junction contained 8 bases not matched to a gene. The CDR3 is CAWSGGFGTGGEQYF. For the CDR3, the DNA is TGTGCCTGGAGTGGCGGCTTCGGGACAGGGGGCGAGCAGTACTTC.